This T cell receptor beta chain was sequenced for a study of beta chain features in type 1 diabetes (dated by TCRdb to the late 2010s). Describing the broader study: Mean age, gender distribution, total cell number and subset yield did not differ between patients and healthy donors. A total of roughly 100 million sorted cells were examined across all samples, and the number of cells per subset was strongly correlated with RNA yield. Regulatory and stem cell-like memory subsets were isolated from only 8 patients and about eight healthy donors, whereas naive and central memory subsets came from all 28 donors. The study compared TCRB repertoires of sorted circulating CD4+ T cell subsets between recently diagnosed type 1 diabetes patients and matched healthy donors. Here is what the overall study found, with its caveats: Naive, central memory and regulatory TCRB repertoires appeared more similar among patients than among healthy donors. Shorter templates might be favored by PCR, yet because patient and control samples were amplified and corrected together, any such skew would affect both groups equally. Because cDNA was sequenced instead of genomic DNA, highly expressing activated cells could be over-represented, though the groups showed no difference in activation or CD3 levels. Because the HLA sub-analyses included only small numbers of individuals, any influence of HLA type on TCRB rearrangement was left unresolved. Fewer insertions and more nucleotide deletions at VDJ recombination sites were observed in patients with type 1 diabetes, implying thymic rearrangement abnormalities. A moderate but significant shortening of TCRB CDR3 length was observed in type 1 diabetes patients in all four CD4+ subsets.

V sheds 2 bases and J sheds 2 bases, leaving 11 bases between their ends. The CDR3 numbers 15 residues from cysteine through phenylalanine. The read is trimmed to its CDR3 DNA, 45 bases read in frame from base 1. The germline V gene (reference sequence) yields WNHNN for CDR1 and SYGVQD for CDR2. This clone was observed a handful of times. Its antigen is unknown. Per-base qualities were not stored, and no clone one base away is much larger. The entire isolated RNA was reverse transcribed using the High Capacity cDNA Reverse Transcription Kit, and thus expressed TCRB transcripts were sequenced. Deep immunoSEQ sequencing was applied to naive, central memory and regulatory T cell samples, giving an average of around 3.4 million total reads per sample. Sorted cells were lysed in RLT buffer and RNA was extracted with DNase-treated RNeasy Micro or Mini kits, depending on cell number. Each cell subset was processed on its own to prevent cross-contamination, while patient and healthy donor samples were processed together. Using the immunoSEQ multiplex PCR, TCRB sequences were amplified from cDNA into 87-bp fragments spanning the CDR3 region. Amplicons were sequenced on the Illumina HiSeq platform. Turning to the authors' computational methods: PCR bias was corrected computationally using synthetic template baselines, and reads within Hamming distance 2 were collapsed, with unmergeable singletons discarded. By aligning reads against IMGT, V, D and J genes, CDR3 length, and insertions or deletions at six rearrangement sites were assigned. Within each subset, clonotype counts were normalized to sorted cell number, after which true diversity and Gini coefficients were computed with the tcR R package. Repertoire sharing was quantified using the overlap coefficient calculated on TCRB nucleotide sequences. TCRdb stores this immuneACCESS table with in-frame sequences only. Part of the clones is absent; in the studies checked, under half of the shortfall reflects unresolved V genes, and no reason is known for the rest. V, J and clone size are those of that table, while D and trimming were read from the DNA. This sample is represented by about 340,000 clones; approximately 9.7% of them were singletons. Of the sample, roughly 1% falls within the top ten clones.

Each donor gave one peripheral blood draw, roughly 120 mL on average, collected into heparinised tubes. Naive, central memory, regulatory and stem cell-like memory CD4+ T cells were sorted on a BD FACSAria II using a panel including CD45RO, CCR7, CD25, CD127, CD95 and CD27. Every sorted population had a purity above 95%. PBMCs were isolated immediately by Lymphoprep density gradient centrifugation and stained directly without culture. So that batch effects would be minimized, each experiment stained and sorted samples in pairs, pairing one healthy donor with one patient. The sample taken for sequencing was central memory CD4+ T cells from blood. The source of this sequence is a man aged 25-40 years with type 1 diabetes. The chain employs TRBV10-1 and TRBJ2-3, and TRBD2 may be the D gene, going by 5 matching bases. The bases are TGCGCCAGCAGTGAGGGCTCGGGGTCCACAGATACGCAGTATTTT. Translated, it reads CASSEGSGSTDTQYF.